This T cell receptor (beta chain) was identified in a study of low-dose radiotherapy and immunotherapy resistance in tumors. Study details: With 1 Gy per fraction every two weeks, Cohort 2 accumulated 13 Gy across 26 weeks. Aspirin was taken orally by patients at 300 mg daily for four cycles from cycle 1 day 1.

Described time point: after trial treatment. Regarding treatment: LDRT plus nivolumab, ipilimumab, low-dose cyclophosphamide and aspirin (RACIN trial). Ten or more counts support this clonotype. The CDR3 runs to 15 residues. Trimming took 5 bases from V and 3 from J; bases not matched to a gene: 7. The germline gives CDR1 SGHRS, CDR2 YFSETQ. TCR amplification used 20 PCR cycles, a constant-region primer and a V-primer adapter. From the reads, TCRdb called clonotypes with MiXCR, one entry per CDR3 protein. The data show some 52,000 distinct CDR3 sequences, with around 34% seen just once and under 8.5% held by the top ten.

The V and J genes are TRBV5-1 and TRBJ2-2, with 7 nucleotides matching TRBD2. Source: PBMCs, taken after low-dose radiotherapy plus immunotherapy. This sequence originates from a male donor with rectosigmoid adenocarcinoma. CDR3 in DNA: TGCGCCAGCAGGCCCTCTGGGGGGGACACCGGGGAGCTGTTTTTT. It is translated as CASRPSGGDTGELFF.